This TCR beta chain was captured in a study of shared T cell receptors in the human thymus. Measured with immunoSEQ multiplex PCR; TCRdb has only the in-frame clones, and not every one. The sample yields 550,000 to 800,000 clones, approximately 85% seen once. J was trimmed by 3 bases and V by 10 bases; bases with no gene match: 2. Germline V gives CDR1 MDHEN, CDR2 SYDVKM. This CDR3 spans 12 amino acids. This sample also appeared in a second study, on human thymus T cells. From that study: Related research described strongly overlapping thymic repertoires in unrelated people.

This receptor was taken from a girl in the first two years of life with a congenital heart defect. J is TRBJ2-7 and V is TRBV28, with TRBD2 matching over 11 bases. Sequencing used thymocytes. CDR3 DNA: TGTGCCACTAGCGGGGGGATCTACGAGCAGTACTTC. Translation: CATSGGIYEQYF.